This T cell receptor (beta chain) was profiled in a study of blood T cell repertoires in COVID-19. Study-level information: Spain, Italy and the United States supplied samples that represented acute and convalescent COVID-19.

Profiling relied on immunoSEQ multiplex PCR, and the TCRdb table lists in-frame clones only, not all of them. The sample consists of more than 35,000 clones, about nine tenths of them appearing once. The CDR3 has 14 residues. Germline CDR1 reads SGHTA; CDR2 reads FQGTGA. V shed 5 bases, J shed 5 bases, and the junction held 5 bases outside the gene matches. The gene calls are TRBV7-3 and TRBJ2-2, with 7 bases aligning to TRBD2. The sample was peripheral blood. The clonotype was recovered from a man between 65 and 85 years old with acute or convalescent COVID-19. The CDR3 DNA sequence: TGTGCCAGCAGCGGACTAGTGGGGACCGGGGAGCTGTTTTTT. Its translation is CASSGLVGTGELFF.